These 32 T cell receptor beta chains originate from one sample sequenced in a study of shared clonotypes between healthy human individuals. Method: immunoSEQ multiplex PCR; TCRdb's copy keeps in-frame clones and lacks some. The sample includes more than 1.2 million clones, approximately 98.5% of them seen just once. The specimen was naive CD4+ T cells sorted from blood. Subset indicated: CD45RA+ positively selected. Receptor source: a man younger than 45 in good health.

On this clone itself: Other DNA sequences in the sample encode the same CDR3. V usage is TRBV19 and J usage is TRBJ2-7, with TRBD1 identical over 7 bases. Germline V lookup: CDR1 LNHDA, CDR2 SQIVND (reference sequence). The CDR3 loop spans 14 amino acids. V dropped 4 bases and J dropped 1; count of bases not matched to a gene: 4. The CDR3 nucleotides are TGTGCCAGTAGTACCCCGGGACAGTCCTACGAGCAGTACTTC. Translated, it gives CASSTPGQSYEQYF.

The chain recombines TRBV2 with TRBJ2-5; D unclear. The CDR3 is 14 residues long. From germline, CDR1 is SNHLY and CDR2 FYNNEI. The ends were cut back, 10 bases at V and 2 bases at J, with 17 bases in the middle. The CDR3 sequence: CANSFLTPQETQYF. The CDR3 nucleotides read TGTGCCAACTCTTTTTTGACACCTCAAGAGACCCAGTACTTC. The entire variable domain, with the rest obtained from reference TRBV2 and TRBJ2-5, is as follows: EPEVTQTPSHQVTQMGQEVILRCVPISNHLYFYWYRQILGQKVEFLVSFYNNEISEKSEIFDDQFSVERPDGSNFTLKIRSTKLEDSAMYFCANSFLTPQETQYFGPGTRLLVL.

For the CDR3, the DNA is TGTGCCAGCAGTGCGGGCAACAATGAGCAGTTCTTC. Translated: CASSAGNNEQFF. The V call is TRBV2, the J call TRBJ2-1; D not resolved. The CDR3 sequence is 12 residues long. Per the germline V gene, CDR1 is SNHLY and CDR2 is FYNNEI. Trimming took 4 bases from V and 5 from J, leaving 6 bases between them. The whole variable domain, filled in from reference TRBV2 and TRBJ2-1, reads EPEVTQTPSHQVTQMGQEVILRCVPISNHLYFYWYRQILGQKVEFLVSFYNNEISEKSEIFDDQFSVERPDGSNFTLKIRSTKLEDSAMYFCASSAGNNEQFFGPGTRLTVL.

The gene calls are TRBV5-1 and TRBJ2-7; TRBD1 is a possible D gene (5 bases). The CDR3 is 12 amino acids. Deletions cut 7 bases from V and 7 bases from J, with 15 bases between. Germline loops: CDR1 SGHRS, CDR2 YFSETQ. CDR3 sequence: CASRGDKGEQYF. The CDR3 DNA is TGCGCCAGCCGAGGAGATAAGGGGGAGCAGTACTTC.

The rearrangement uses TRBV28 and TRBJ1-4; 7 bases match TRBD1. This CDR3 has 15 amino acids. Germline V CDR1 and CDR2: MDHEN, SYDVKM. Trimming took 5 bases from V and 11 from J; bases not matched to a gene: 14. The CDR3 nucleotides read TGTGCCAGCAGTCCCGGGACAGCCGTCGTGGGGAAACTGTTTTTT. Protein product: CASSPGTAVVGKLFF.

The chain is built from TRBV25-1 and TRBJ2-5; D unresolved. Between the trimmed V and J ends, which lost 3 bases and 5 bases, there was a span of 16 bases. This CDR3 has 15 amino acids. Germline V gene data show CDR1 as MGHDK and CDR2 as SYGVNS. CDR3 residues: CASSEPDPYRETQYF. CDR3 bases: TGTGCCAGCAGTGAGCCGGATCCCTACCGGGAGACCCAGTACTTC. Looking up the rest from reference TRBV25-1 and TRBJ2-5 gives the full variable domain: EADIYQTPRYLVIGTGKKITLECSQTMGHDKMYWYQQDPGMELHLIHYSYGVNSTEKGDLSSESTVSRIRTEHFPLTLESARPSHTSQYLCASSEPDPYRETQYFGPGTRLLVL.

J is TRBJ1-2 and V is TRBV6-1; a possible D gene is TRBD1 (5 bases). The V end lost 1 base, the J end lost 4 bases, and 16 bases lay between the germline ends. Germline V gene sequence: CDR1 MNHNS, CDR2 SASEGT. The CDR3 length is 16 residues. This CDR3 is CASSEVFFGTRYGYTF. CDR3 DNA sequence: TGTGCCAGCAGTGAAGTCTTCTTTGGGACCCGCTATGGCTACACCTTC.

The V call is TRBV19, the J call TRBJ1-2; tentatively, D is TRBD1 (5 bases). Trimming removed 5 bases at V and 4 bases at J, with 29 bases between. The CDR3 runs 19 residues. CDR1 is LNHDA and CDR2 is SQIVND in the germline V gene (reference sequence). CDR3 sequence (DNA): TGTGCCAGTAGTCCGACACTACGTATAGAGATTGACAGTCCCTATGGCTACACCTTC. This codes for CASSPTLRIEIDSPYGYTF. Drawing the rest from reference TRBV19 and TRBJ1-2, the complete variable domain is DGGITQSPKYLFRKEGQNVTLSCEQNLNHDAMYWYRQDPGQGLRLIYYSQIVNDFQKGDIAEGYSVSREKKESFPLTVTSAQKNPTAFYLCASSPTLRIEIDSPYGYTFGSGTRLTVV.

The rearrangement joins TRBV5-1 to TRBJ2-3; 10 nucleotides agree with TRBD2. Trimming at V came to 0 bases and at J to 0 bases, leaving 7 bases not matched to a gene. This CDR3 spans 18 amino acids. CDR1 and CDR2 from the germline V gene are SGHRS and YFSETQ. CDR3 protein: CASSLGRASGGSTDTQYF. The CDR3 nucleotides read TGCGCCAGCAGCTTGGGTCGCGCTAGCGGGGGTAGCACAGATACGCAGTATTTT. Supplemented by reference TRBV5-1 and TRBJ2-3, the full variable domain reads KAGVTQTPRYLIKTRGQQVTLSCSPISGHRSVSWYQQTPGQGLQFLFEYFSETQRNKGNFPGRFSGRQFSNSRSEMNVSTLELGDSALYLCASSLGRASGGSTDTQYFGPGTRLTVL.

The chain joins TRBV7-3 to TRBJ2-7, with 8 bases aligning to TRBD2. CDR1 and CDR2 from the germline V gene are SGHTA and FQGTGA. J lost 5 bases, V lost 5 bases, and 20 bases had no gene match. The CDR3 covers 18 residues. The CDR3 DNA is TGTGCCAGCAGCCTCCTCGCTCGGACTAGCTCTGGTTCAAACGAGCAGTACTTC. Translation: CASSLLARTSSGSNEQYF.

The chain joins TRBV2 to TRBJ2-6; no firm D call. This CDR3 is 15 amino acids long. V lost 1 base to trimming and J lost 0 bases, with 4 bases between them. The germline CDR1 and CDR2 sequences are SNHLY and FYNNEI. The CDR3 DNA reads as TGTGCCAGCAGTGAAGGGAGCTCTGGGGCCAACGTCCTGACTTTC. Its protein is CASSEGSSGANVLTF.

The chain couples TRBV27 to TRBJ2-3; D is possibly TRBD2 (6 bases). The CDR3 loop spans 15 amino acids. From germline, CDR1 is MNHEY and CDR2 SMNVEV (reference sequence). Between the trimmed V and J ends, which lost 3 bases and 0 bases, there was a span of 10 bases. This chain's CDR3 is CASSLVAGSTDTQYF. The CDR3 region has the DNA TGTGCCAGCAGTTTGGTTGCGGGGAGCACAGATACGCAGTATTTT.

V usage is TRBV10-3 and J usage is TRBJ1-1; the D gene is possibly TRBD1 (5 bases). The CDR3 is made up of 13 amino acids. V lost 8 bases and J 1 base, leaving 11 bases between the germline ends. Germline V CDR1 and CDR2: ENHRY, SYGVKD. This chain's CDR3 is CAISDRPNTEAFF. CDR3 in DNA: TGTGCCATCTCTGACAGACCGAACACTGAAGCTTTCTTT.

This rearrangement joins TRBV18 to TRBJ2-3, with a weak D call TRBD1 (5 bases). V lost 0 bases to trimming and J lost 2 bases, with 12 bases between them. The length of the CDR3 is 16 residues. CDR1 KGHSH and CDR2 LQKENI come from the germline V gene. This chain's CDR3 is CASSPPSQGSTDTQYF. The DNA of the CDR3 is TGTGCCAGCTCACCACCCTCGCAGGGCTCCACAGATACGCAGTATTTT.

V usage is TRBV28 and J usage is TRBJ2-3; 8 bases fit TRBD1. The CDR3 spans 15 residues. V shed 4 bases and J 5 bases; nucleotides not matched to a gene: 8. Germline CDR1 is MDHEN and CDR2 is SYDVKM. The CDR3 DNA reads as TGTGCCAGCAGTTACGGGGGACAGGTTGGAGATACGCAGTATTTT. Translating gives CASSYGGQVGDTQYF. Together with reference TRBV28 and TRBJ2-3, the CDR3 gives the full variable domain: DVKVTQSSRYLVKRTGEKVFLECVQDMDHENMFWYRQDPGLGLRLIYFSYDVKMKEKGDIPEGYSVSREKKERFSLILESASTNQTSMYLCASSYGGQVGDTQYFGPGTRLTVL.

Comments on this clone: The sample holds other DNA sequences that translate to the same CDR3. This chain uses TRBV19 with TRBJ1-5, with no clear D. CDR3 length equals 14 residues. Trimming stripped 2 bases from V and 0 bases from J, with 5 bases between. CDR1 is LNHDA, CDR2 SQIVND, per germline (reference sequence). The CDR3 is CASSILGSNQPQHF. The CDR3 DNA reads TGTGCCAGTAGTATATTGGGTAGCAATCAGCCCCAGCATTTT.

The rearrangement links TRBV27 to TRBJ2-1; 8 positions match TRBD2. Per the germline V gene, CDR1 is MNHEY and CDR2 is SMNVEV (reference sequence). Germline trimming cut 6 bases from V and 9 bases from J; bases unmatched to any gene: 13. The CDR3 contains 15 residues. The CDR3 region is CASRRLALLSSEQFF. The CDR3 bases are TGTGCCAGCAGGCGACTAGCGCTTCTCTCGAGTGAGCAGTTCTTC.

This sequence joins TRBV5-5 and TRBJ1-2; D is possibly TRBD1 (6 bases). CDR3 length: 15 residues. V lost 1 base and J 7 bases, leaving 17 bases between the germline ends. Germline CDR1 SGHKS, CDR2 YYEKEE (reference sequence). The CDR3 sequence is CASSLKREGGGGYTF. CDR3 coding DNA: TGTGCCAGCAGCTTGAAGCGAGAAGGGGGAGGTGGCTACACCTTC. Supplemented by reference TRBV5-5 and TRBJ1-2, the full variable domain reads DAGVTQSPTHLIKTRGQQVTLRCSPISGHKSVSWYQQVLGQGPQFIFQYYEKEERGRGNFPDRFSARQFPNYSSELNVNALLLGDSALYLCASSLKREGGGGYTFGSGTRLTVV.

The chain combines TRBV5-5 with TRBJ1-1; D is undetermined. Germline V gene sequence: CDR1 SGHKS, CDR2 YYEKEE (reference sequence). The CDR3 is made up of 13 amino acids. V lost 0 bases, J lost 5 bases, and 8 bases lay in between. CDR3 sequence: CASSLAGVTEAFF. CDR3 bases: TGTGCCAGCAGCTTGGCTGGGGTGACTGAAGCTTTCTTT.

This clone has only one observation. The rearrangement uses TRBV5-6 and TRBJ2-7; 10 bases match TRBD2. In germline, CDR1 is SGHDT, CDR2 YYEEEE. The CDR3 has 15 amino acids. The junction had 5 bases not matched to a gene; V was cut back by 2 bases and J by 3 bases. The DNA of the CDR3 is TGTGCCAGCAGCTTAAGCGGGAGGGCCTTCTACGAGCAGTACTTC. This sequence encodes CASSLSGRAFYEQYF.

The chain recombines TRBV7-6 with TRBJ2-2; TRBD2 is a possible D gene (5 bases). Germline values: CDR1 SGHVS, CDR2 FNYEAQ. Between the trimmed V and J ends, which lost 4 bases and 5 bases, there was a span of 14 bases. This CDR3 is built from 15 residues. The CDR3 reads CASSSGGPHTGELFF. CDR3 DNA sequence: TGTGCCAGCAGCTCCGGCGGGCCTCATACCGGGGAGCTGTTTTTT.

V usage is TRBV7-2 and J usage is TRBJ2-1; 7 bases are a match to TRBD1. This CDR3 contains 18 residues. Trimming removed 2 bases from V and 2 bases from J; junction bases left unmatched: 12. Germline CDR1 is SGHTA and CDR2 is FQGNSA. The CDR3 DNA reads TGTGCCAGCAGCTTAAACCTCGGGACAGCCAACACCTACAATGAGCAGTTCTTC. Encoded protein: CASSLNLGTANTYNEQFF.

This chain connects TRBV28 to TRBJ2-5, with 10 bases matching TRBD2. The CDR3 is 14 amino acids. J gave up 3 bases and V 7 bases, and 5 bases lay outside the gene matches. Germline V gene data show CDR1 as MDHEN and CDR2 as SYDVKM. The chain's CDR3 is CASTSGSGKETQYF. The DNA for the CDR3 is TGTGCCAGCACTAGCGGGAGTGGGAAAGAGACCCAGTACTTC.

The J gene is TRBJ1-1, the V gene TRBV6-5, with D unresolved. Trimming left V 0 bases short and J 3 bases short, with 11 bases between. The CDR3 has 15 residues. Looked up from germline, CDR1 is MNHEY and CDR2 is SVGAGI. The CDR3 bases are TGTGCCAGCAGTTACTCGTCTCTGGGATACACTGAAGCTTTCTTT. Its translation: CASSYSSLGYTEAFF.

The chain uses TRBV5-6 and TRBJ2-7, with D uncertain. CDR1 SGHDT and CDR2 YYEEEE come from the germline V gene. The CDR3 length is 15 residues. V was pared by 5 bases and J by 2 bases, with 17 bases between. The CDR3 loop is CASRFSREPTYEQYF. The DNA for the CDR3 is TGTGCCAGCAGGTTTAGCCGAGAGCCCACCTACGAGCAGTACTTC.

This chain joins TRBV10-3 and TRBJ2-3; 12 bases are a match to TRBD2. Germline CDR1 ENHRY, CDR2 SYGVKD. The CDR3 is 16 residues long. V was pared by 2 bases and J by 3 bases, with 3 bases of the junction left unmatched. The CDR3 DNA sequence: TGTGCCATCAGTGAGGGGACTAGCGGGCTAACAGATACGCAGTATTTT. Amino acids: CAISEGTSGLTDTQYF.

This clone was seen a few times. This specimen includes other DNA sequences encoding the same CDR3. The rearrangement links TRBV18 to TRBJ1-5, with a tentative D call TRBD1 (5 bases). The germline V gene encodes CDR1 KGHSH and CDR2 LQKENI. The length of the CDR3 is 13 residues. The ends were cut back, 0 bases at V and 6 bases at J, with 6 bases in the middle. CDR3 nucleotides: TGTGCCAGCTCACCACCGGGGGGTCAGCCCCAGCATTTT. Encoded protein: CASSPPGGQPQHF.

Comment on this clone: This CDR3 is also generated by other DNA sequences in the sample. The chain employs TRBV7-2 and TRBJ2-6; D uncertain. Germline CDR1 and CDR2: SGHTA and FQGNSA. This CDR3 has 15 amino acids. The V and J ends lost 5 bases and 0 bases respectively, with 8 bases between them. The CDR3 nucleotides are TGTGCCAGCAGCAGCCAGAGCTCTGGGGCCAACGTCCTGACTTTC. Its translation: CASSSQSSGANVLTF.

The chain joins TRBV9 to TRBJ2-3; 11 bases map to TRBD2. The CDR3 runs 16 residues. The V and J ends lost 6 bases and 3 bases, in that order; junction bases with no gene match: 9. The V gene's germline CDR1 is SGDLS and CDR2 YYNGEE. Written as DNA, the CDR3 is TGTGCCAGCACCTTGGGAGCTAGCGGGAGGACAGATACGCAGTATTTT. Protein product: CASTLGASGRTDTQYF. Full variable domain (outside the CDR3, taken from reference TRBV9 and TRBJ2-3): DSGVTQTPKHLITATGQRVTLRCSPRSGDLSVYWYQQSLDQGLQFLIQYYNGEERAKGNILERFSAQQFPDLHSELNLSSLELGDSALYFCASTLGASGRTDTQYFGPGTRLTVL.

The chain recombines TRBV7-9 with TRBJ2-1; 7 bases align to TRBD1. Germline CDR1 reads SEHNR; CDR2 reads FQNEAQ (reference sequence). Trimming cost V 1 base and J 4 bases; bases outside gene matches: 4. This CDR3 spans 15 amino acids. CDR3 coding DNA: TGTGCCAGCAGCTTAGACCCAGGGGGTTACAATGAGCAGTTCTTC. It translates to CASSLDPGGYNEQFF. Drawing the rest from reference TRBV7-9 and TRBJ2-1, the complete variable domain is DTGVSQNPRHKITKRGQNVTFRCDPISEHNRLYWYRQTLGQGPEFLTYFQNEAQLEKSRLLSDRFSAERPKGSFSTLEIQRTEQGDSAMYLCASSLDPGGYNEQFFGPGTRLTVL.

The genes are TRBV14 and TRBJ2-7; 7 bases are shared with TRBD1. Germline values: CDR1 SGHDN, CDR2 FVKESK. The CDR3 extends over 16 amino acids. V lost 1 base and J lost 1; bases outside the gene matches: 7. CDR3 nucleotide sequence: TGTGCCAGCAGCCAAGGCCGGGACAGCAAATCCTACGAGCAGTACTTC. Translated, it gives CASSQGRDSKSYEQYF.

The chain has TRBV18 and TRBJ2-1; TRBD1 might be the D (5 bases). V lost 3 bases, J lost 3 bases, and 9 bases lay in between. The CDR3 consists of 14 residues. Germline CDR1 and CDR2: KGHSH and LQKENI. The chain's CDR3 is CASSPLDNYNEQFF. The CDR3 coding sequence is TGTGCCAGCTCACCTCTGGACAACTACAATGAGCAGTTCTTC.